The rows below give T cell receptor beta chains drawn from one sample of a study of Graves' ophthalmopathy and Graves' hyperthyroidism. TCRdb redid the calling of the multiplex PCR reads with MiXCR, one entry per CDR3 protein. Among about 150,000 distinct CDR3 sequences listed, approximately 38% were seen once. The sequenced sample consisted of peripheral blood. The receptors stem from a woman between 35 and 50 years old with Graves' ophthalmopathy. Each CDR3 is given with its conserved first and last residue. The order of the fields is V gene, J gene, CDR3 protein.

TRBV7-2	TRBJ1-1	CASRPRTGTNTEAFF
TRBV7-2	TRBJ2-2	CASTTSGSRTGELFF
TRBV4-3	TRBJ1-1	CASSQVTNTEAFF
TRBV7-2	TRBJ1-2	CASSPGRRGYTF
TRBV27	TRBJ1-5	CASKRGGSNQPQHF
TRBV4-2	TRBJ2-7	CASSQTRTRDEQYF
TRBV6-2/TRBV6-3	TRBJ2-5	CASSHRTDRFAETQYF
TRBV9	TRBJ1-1	CASSVDGPNTEAFF
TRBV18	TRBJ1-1	CASSRVRGETEAFF
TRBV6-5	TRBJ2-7	CASSYSRQGGYEQYF
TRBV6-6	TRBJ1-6	CASSYSNSPLHF
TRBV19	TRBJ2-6	CASSKASGTGANVLTF
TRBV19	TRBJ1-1	CAIGTPNTEAFF
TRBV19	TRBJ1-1	CASSTHPSRDYTEAFF
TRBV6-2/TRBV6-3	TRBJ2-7	CASSYGGFGLDEQYF
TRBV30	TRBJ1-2	CAWSVIGGRPNGYTF
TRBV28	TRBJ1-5	CASSPGQGDQPQHF
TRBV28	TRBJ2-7	CASSLPSGGYEQYF
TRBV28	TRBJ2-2	CASSLTSGELFF
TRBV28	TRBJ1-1	CASSLGTRITEAFF
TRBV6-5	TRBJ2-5	CASSYRNRQETQYF
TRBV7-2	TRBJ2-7	CASSSFMDSEQYF
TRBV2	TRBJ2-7	CAERGEGLYEQYF
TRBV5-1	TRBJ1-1	CASSLGTGTEAFF
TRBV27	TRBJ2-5	CASSLSGKQETQYF
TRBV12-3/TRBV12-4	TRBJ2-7	CASSFGTRPYEQYF
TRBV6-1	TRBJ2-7	CASWARGLVEQYF
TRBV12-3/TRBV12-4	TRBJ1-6	CASSQTGVASPLHF
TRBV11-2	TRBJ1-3	CASSTHQSITGNTIYF
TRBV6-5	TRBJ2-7	CASSYSGDRAYEQYF
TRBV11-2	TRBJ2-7	CASSLDLGALNEQYF
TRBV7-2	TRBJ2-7	CASSPRAGLGEQYF
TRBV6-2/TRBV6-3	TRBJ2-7	CASSYPLSTPSYEQYF
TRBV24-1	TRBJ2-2	CATEREGTGELFF
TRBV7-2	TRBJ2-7	CASSLGLGQGNEQYF
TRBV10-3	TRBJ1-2	CAISERGTGIENYGYTF
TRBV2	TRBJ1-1	CARRTGNTEAFF
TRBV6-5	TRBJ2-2	CASSSKSYDTGELFF
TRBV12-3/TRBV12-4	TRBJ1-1	CASSLAGGGTEAFF